Described below is a single TCR beta chain sequence and its context. Its antigen is currently unknown. Depths of 1 in 200,000 to 1 in 1 million T cells were the sequencing target. Produced via immunoSEQ multiplex PCR; TCRdb's table is partial and in-frame only. This sample has around 310,000 clones, with about 77% found just once. This specimen belongs to a study of cytotoxic CD8 clonotypes in ibrutinib-treated CLL. On the study more broadly: Average yields of approximately 230,000 productive templates and tens of thousands of productive rearrangements characterized the samples. General study points: Public clonotypes, found uncommonly, either contracted or stayed stable on treatment. Higher clonality was seen at ibrutinib response and a return toward baseline at progression.

The TCR originated in a human donor with chronic lymphocytic leukemia. Sequences were derived from PBMCs, sampled before ibrutinib treatment.

The CDR3 DNA sequence: TGTGCCAGCAGCGCCGGTTTAACAGGGAGGCAGTTCTTC. The encoded protein is CASSAGLTGRQFF. This sequence joins TRBV9 and TRBJ2-1; possible D gene TRBD1, 6 bases. Germline-derived CDR1 and CDR2 are SGDLS and YYNGEE. Trimming left V 3 bases short and J 12 bases short, with 16 bases between. This CDR3 spans 13 amino acids.